This TCR beta chain was documented in a study of cytomegalovirus exposure and HLA in healthy donors. The PCR had 60 Vbeta and 13 Jbeta primers. Profiled with immunoSEQ multiplex PCR; TCRdb holds only in-frame clones, not every one. Of about 160,000 clones in the sample, roughly 80% were seen once. V was clipped by 1 base and J by 4 bases, with 16 bases between them. The CDR3 is made up of 16 amino acids. Germline V gene lookup returns CDR1 SEHNR and CDR2 FQNEAQ (reference sequence). Sequencing input: PBMCs. The rearrangement links TRBV7-9 to TRBJ1-1; tentatively, D is TRBD1 (5 bases). This receptor was identified in a woman aged 45-59 years in good health and CMV-seronegative. The CDR3 region has the DNA TGTGCCAGCAGCTTAGATGTGGGGCAGGGCAGCACTGAAGCTTTCTTT. Protein sequence: CASSLDVGQGSTEAFF.